This TCR beta chain was captured in a study of identical twins. TCRdb reanalysed the 5' RACE reads using MiXCR and keeps one entry per CDR3 protein. The table includes around 250,000 distinct CDR3 sequences, 6.5% detected once. Whole-study results and caveats: Twins shared beta out-of-frame sequences in excess, but this excess was weaker.

This clonotype was picked up a small number of times. Its antigen is as yet unknown. These data are also associated with another study on T cells expressing NK-cell markers. That study reports: Seven of the eight sequenced donors were HCMV-seropositive; one was seronegative. Of the CD8+ T cell pool in over 5 donors, about 1.0-8% was accounted for by dominant NKG2C+ clonotypes.

Input material: CD8+ T cells sorted from blood. This clonotype was sampled from a woman aged 18-30 years in good health.

Here the CDR3 reads CASSQGGTGEKEKLFF. CDR3 bases: TGTGCCAGCAGCCAAGGCGGGACAGGGGAAAAAGAAAAACTGTTTTTT. J is TRBJ1-4 and V is TRBV3-1; 10 bases line up with TRBD1. V was pared by 1 base and J by 8 bases, with 7 bases of the junction left unmatched. Germline CDR1 LGHDT, CDR2 YNNKEL (reference sequence). This CDR3 is 16 amino acids long.